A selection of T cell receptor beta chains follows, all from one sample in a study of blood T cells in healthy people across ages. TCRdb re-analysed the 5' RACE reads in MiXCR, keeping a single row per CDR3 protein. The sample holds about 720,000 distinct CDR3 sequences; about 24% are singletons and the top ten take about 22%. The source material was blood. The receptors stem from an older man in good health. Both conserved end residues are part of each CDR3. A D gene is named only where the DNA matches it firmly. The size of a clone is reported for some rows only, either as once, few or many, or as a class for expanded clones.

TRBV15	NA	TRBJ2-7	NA	TGTGCCACCAGCAGAGACTCGACTCGCTACGAGCAGTACTTC	CATSRDSTRYEQYF
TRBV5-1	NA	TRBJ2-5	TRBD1	TGCGCCAGCAGCTTGGGGGACAGGAGATGGGAGACCCAGTACTTC	CASSLGDRRWETQYF
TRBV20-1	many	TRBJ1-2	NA	TGCAGTGCCAGACGACGGACTTGGAGCTACACCTTC	CSARRRTWSYTF
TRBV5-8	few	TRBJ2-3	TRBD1	TGTGCCAGCAGCTCGGACAGGGGTGGGGCAGATACGCAGTATTTT	CASSSDRGGADTQYF
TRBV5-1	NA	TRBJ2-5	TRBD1	TGCGCCAGCAGCTCCGGCAGGGGGCGTCAAGAGACCCAGTACTTC	CASSSGRGRQETQYF
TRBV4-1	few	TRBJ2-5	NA	TGCGCCAGCAGCCAAACAGGAGATAAAGAGACCCAGTACTTC	CASSQTGDKETQYF
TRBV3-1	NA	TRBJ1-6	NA	TGTGCCAGCAGCCAAGGAATGGGCAGACGAAATTCACCCCTCCACTTT	CASSQGMGRRNSPLHF
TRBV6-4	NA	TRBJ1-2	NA	TGTGCCAGCAGTGTGGATCGCACGGACTATGGCTACACCTTC	CASSVDRTDYGYTF
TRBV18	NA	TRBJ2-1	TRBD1	TGTGCCAGCTCTGGGGACAGGGGGACCTACAATGAGCAGTTCTTC	CASSGDRGTYNEQFF
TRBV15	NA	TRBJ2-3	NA	TGTGCCACCAGCACCCGGGCTACGGATTCAGATACGCAGTATTTT	CATSTRATDSDTQYF
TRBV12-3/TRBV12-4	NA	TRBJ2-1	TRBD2	TGTGCCAGCAGGGCCGGGACTATCAACAATGAGCAGTTCTTC	CASRAGTINNEQFF
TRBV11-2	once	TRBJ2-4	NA	TGTGCCAGCAGCTTAGTTTCCGAGGGTCCCATAGCCAAAAACATTCAGTACTTC	CASSLVSEGPIAKNIQYF
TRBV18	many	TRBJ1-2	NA	TGTGCCAGCTCACCGGGGCCGAAGTTAGCTAACTATGGCTACACCTTC	CASSPGPKLANYGYTF
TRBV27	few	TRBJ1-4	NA	TGTGCCAGCAGTTTATCCTTCCTGGGCCCAACTAATGAAAAACTGTTTTTT	CASSLSFLGPTNEKLFF
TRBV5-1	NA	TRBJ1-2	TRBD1	TGCGCCAGCAGCATTACAGGGGGCGACTATGGCTACACCTTC	CASSITGGDYGYTF
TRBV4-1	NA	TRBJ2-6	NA	TGCGCCAGCAGCCAAGCAGGGGTCAGCTCTGGGGCCAACGTCCTGACTTTC	CASSQAGVSSGANVLTF
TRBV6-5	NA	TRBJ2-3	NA	TGTGCCAGCAGTTACTCATCGCGGCTTAGCACAGATACGCAGTATTTT	CASSYSSRLSTDTQYF
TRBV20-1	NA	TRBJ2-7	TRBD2	TGCAGTGCTAGAGATTTAGCGGGAGGGCCCCACGAGCAGTACTTC	CSARDLAGGPHEQYF
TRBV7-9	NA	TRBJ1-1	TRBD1	TGTGCCAGCAGCTTACGGACAGGGGGCGCGACGATAACTGAAGCTTTCTTT	CASSLRTGGATITEAFF
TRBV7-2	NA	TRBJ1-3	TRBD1	TGTGCCAGCAGCGGGAGACAGGGGTCCAGCTCTGGAAACACCATATATTTT	CASSGRQGSSSGNTIYF
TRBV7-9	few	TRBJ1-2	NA	TGTGCCAGCAGCTTAGCGGGTAGACTGTATGGCTACACCTTC	CASSLAGRLYGYTF
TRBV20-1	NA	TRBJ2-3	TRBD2	TGCAGTGCTCCTTCAGCGGGGGCCCCGCTCCCCACAGATACGCAGTATTTT	CSAPSAGAPLPTDTQYF
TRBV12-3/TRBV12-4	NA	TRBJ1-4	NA	TGTGCCAGCTGTTTTGGAGGGGCGGGTGAAAAACTGTTTTTT	CASCFGGAGEKLFF
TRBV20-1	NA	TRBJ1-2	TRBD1	TGCAGTGCCACCATCAGGGGGGGAGGCTATGGCTACACCTTC	CSATIRGGGYGYTF
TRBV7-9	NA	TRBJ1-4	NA	TGTGCCAGCAGCAATCAGGATGAAAAACTGTTTTTT	CASSNQDEKLFF
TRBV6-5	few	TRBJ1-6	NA	TGTGCCAGCAGTTACTCCCGGGCGAGGGGGGATTCACCCCTCCACTTT	CASSYSRARGDSPLHF
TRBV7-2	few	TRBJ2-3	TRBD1	TGTGCCAGCAGGACAGGGTATGAAGATACGCAGTATTTT	CASRTGYEDTQYF
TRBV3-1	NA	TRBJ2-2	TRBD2	TGTGCCAGCAGCCTTTGGACTAGCGGGCCTCCGAACACCGGGGAGCTGTTTTTT	CASSLWTSGPPNTGELFF
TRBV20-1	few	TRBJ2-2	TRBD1	TGCAGTGCTAGAGCGGGACAGGGCGCCGGGGAGCTGTTTTTT	CSARAGQGAGELFF
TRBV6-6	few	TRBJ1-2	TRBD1	TGTGCCAGCAGGGATGACAGGGAGGGTGGCTACACCTTC	CASRDDREGGYTF
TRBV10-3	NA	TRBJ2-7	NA	TGTGCCATCAGTGAGCGGCGGAGCCCCTACGAGCAGTACTTC	CAISERRSPYEQYF
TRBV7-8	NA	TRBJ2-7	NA	TGTGCCAGCAGCTTCAGGGGTGGCGTGGTCGAGCAGTACTTC	CASSFRGGVVEQYF
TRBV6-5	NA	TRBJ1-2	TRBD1	TGTGCCAGCAGTCGTGACAGGGGTACCTATGGCTACACCTTC	CASSRDRGTYGYTF
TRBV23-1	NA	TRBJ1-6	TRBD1	TGCGCCAGCAGTTGGACAGGGGAGGATAATTCACCCCTCCACTTT	CASSWTGEDNSPLHF
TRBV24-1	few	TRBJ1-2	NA	TGTGCCACCAGTGATCCAAATAGCCCCTATGGCTACACCTTC	CATSDPNSPYGYTF
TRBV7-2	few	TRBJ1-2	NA	TGTGCCAGCGCCCCTCGGGACGGGGGAAACTATGGCTACACCTTC	CASAPRDGGNYGYTF
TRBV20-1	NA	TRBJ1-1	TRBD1	TGCAGTGCTAGTGACGGGACAGGGGACACTGAAGCTTTCTTT	CSASDGTGDTEAFF
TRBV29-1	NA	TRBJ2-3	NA	TGCAGCGTATCACCAGGGACCGGGGATTGGGATACGCAGTATTTT	CSVSPGTGDWDTQYF
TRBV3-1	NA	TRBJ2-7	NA	TGTGCCAGCAGCCAAGTCGGGGGATCAAACTACGAGCAGTACTTC	CASSQVGGSNYEQYF
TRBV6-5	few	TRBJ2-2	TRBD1	TGTGCCAGTAAGACAGGGGAGAACACCGGGGAGCTGGTTTTT	CASKTGENTGELVF